This T cell receptor beta chain was captured by sequencing in a study of cytomegalovirus exposure and HLA in healthy donors. PCR primers comprised 60 Vbeta and 13 Jbeta primers. Sequencing was performed with immunoSEQ multiplex PCR; in TCRdb, only in-frame clones are kept and a portion is missing. Of approximately 200,000 clones in the sample, roughly 80% were seen once. The sample consisted of PBMCs. The clonotype was recovered from a man aged 40-55 years in good health and CMV-seronegative.

The CDR3 region has the DNA TGTGCCACCAGCAGAGGGGACAGGGTGAAGGACTATGGCTACACCTTC. Its translation is CATSRGDRVKDYGYTF. The V and J genes are TRBV15 and TRBJ1-2; 9 bases fit TRBD1. Germline V lookup: CDR1 LNHNV, CDR2 YYDKDF (reference sequence). The CDR3 runs 16 residues. Trimming took 1 base from V and 3 from J; bases not matched to a gene: 6.